These 21 T cell receptor beta chains were sequenced from one sample in a study of cytomegalovirus exposure and HLA in healthy donors. Amplification used 60 Vbeta primers and 13 Jbeta primers. The assay was immunoSEQ multiplex PCR, and TCRdb's table has in-frame clones only and misses some. Here the sample spans 150,000 to 200,000 clones, about 81% being singletons. The sample consisted of PBMCs. Every receptor here comes from a woman between 45 and 65 years old in good health and CMV-seropositive.

The chain recombines TRBV6-6 with TRBJ1-5; 11 nucleotides match TRBD1. Germline lookup yields CDR1 MNHNY and CDR2 SVGAGI (reference sequence). V lost 6 bases to trimming and J lost 5 bases; unmatched junction nucleotides: 6. The CDR3 spans 15 residues. For the CDR3, the DNA is TGTGCCAGCAGCCCGGGACAGGGGGGGGATCAGCCCCAGCATTTT. It codes for CASSPGQGGDQPQHF.

The V call is TRBV28, the J call TRBJ1-2; TRBD1 is a possible D gene (6 bases). This CDR3 has 13 amino acids. In germline, CDR1 is MDHEN, CDR2 SYDVKM. Trimming left V 7 bases short and J 7 bases short, with 16 bases between. The CDR3 DNA reads as TGTGCCAGCACCCCGGGACACCCCGGTGGCTACACCTTC. This sequence encodes CASTPGHPGGYTF.

The gene calls are TRBV4-1 and TRBJ2-1; 9 positions match TRBD2. Unmatched junction bases numbered 8, after V lost 4 bases and J lost 4 bases. This CDR3 comprises 16 residues. Looked up from germline, CDR1 is MGHRA and CDR2 is YSYEKL. The CDR3 bases are TGCGCCAGCAGCCTTTTCGCGGCGGGAGGGTACAATGAGCAGTTCTTC. This encodes CASSLFAAGGYNEQFF.

This clone was observed once. The chain is built from TRBV28 and TRBJ1-6; D gene unclear. The CDR3 totals 12 residues. CDR1 and CDR2 from the germline V gene are MDHEN and SYDVKM. The V gene lost 7 bases and the J gene lost 7 bases, with 8 bases spanning the gap. CDR3 residues: CASNGPNSPLHF. DNA of the CDR3: TGTGCCAGCAATGGCCCCAATTCACCCCTCCACTTT.

The V and J genes are TRBV19 and TRBJ1-5; unclear D gene. The ends were cut back, 0 bases at V and 2 bases at J, with 14 bases in the middle. Germline V gene lookup returns CDR1 LNHDA and CDR2 SQIVND (reference sequence). The CDR3 is 17 residues long. The CDR3 loop is CASSIEGSGSGNQPQHF. The CDR3 region has the DNA TGTGCCAGTAGTATAGAAGGTTCGGGTTCTGGCAATCAGCCCCAGCATTTT.

The chain has TRBV2 and TRBJ1-3, with 7 bases matching TRBD1. The germline V gene has CDR1 SNHLY and CDR2 FYNNEI. V gave up 5 bases and J gave up 0 bases; unmatched junction bases: 1. The CDR3 is made up of 14 amino acids. The CDR3 coding sequence is TGTGCCAGCAGTAGGGACAGCTCTGGAAACACCATATATTTT. It translates to CASSRDSSGNTIYF.

The CDR3 DNA sequence: TGCGCCAGCAGCCAAGAGAGGGCAGGTAGCAATCAGCCCCAGCATTTT. Translation gives CASSQERAGSNQPQHF. The J gene is TRBJ1-5, the V gene TRBV4-1; D is ambiguous. Trimming took off 0 bases at V and 0 bases at J, with 9 bases between the two ends. Germline CDR1 is MGHRA and CDR2 is YSYEKL. This CDR3 spans 16 amino acids.

The genes are TRBV21-1 and TRBJ1-2; whether TRBD1, the table's D call, matches the DNA was not checked. TRBV21-1 counts as a pseudogene. This CDR3 comprises 20 residues. The CDR3 DNA follows: TGTGCCAGCAGCAAAGCGCGAGGGGGGACAGGGGTCCCTTCGGGCTATGGCTACACCTTC. It codes for CASSKARGGTGVPSGYGYTF.

V is TRBV19 and J is TRBJ1-5, with D unclear. V lost 7 bases and J 1 base, leaving 11 bases between the germline ends. This CDR3 has 14 residues. Germline values: CDR1 LNHDA, CDR2 SQIVND (reference sequence). The DNA for the CDR3 is TGTGCCAGTACCTCCACGGGGAGCAATCAGCCCCAGCATTTT. It is translated as CASTSTGSNQPQHF.

The rearrangement links TRBV5-1 to TRBJ2-6; possible D gene TRBD1, 5 bases. The CDR3 consists of 16 residues. Deletions cut 3 bases from V and 0 bases from J, with 10 bases between. Germline V gene lookup returns CDR1 SGHRS and CDR2 YFSETQ. In DNA, the CDR3 is TGCGCCAGCAGCTATAGACAGAGCTCTGGGGCCAACGTCCTGACTTTC. Its translation is CASSYRQSSGANVLTF.

The rearrangement joins TRBV27 to TRBJ2-7; 7 bases match TRBD1. CDR1 MNHEY and CDR2 SMNVEV come from the germline V gene (reference sequence). The CDR3 length is 13 residues. Trimming at V came to 4 bases and at J to 2 bases, leaving 2 bases not matched to a gene. The CDR3 DNA sequence: TGTGCCAGCAGTTGGGACAGCACCTACGAGCAGTACTTC. Translating gives CASSWDSTYEQYF.

The chain uses TRBV5-1 and TRBJ2-5, with a possible D match to TRBD1 (6 bases). The CDR3 consists of 14 residues. Germline CDR1 is SGHRS and CDR2 is YFSETQ. V lost 7 bases to trimming and J lost 2 bases, with 15 bases between them. The CDR3 nucleotides read TGCGCCAGCTTCGTACCGGGACAACAAGAGACCCAGTACTTC. Translated, it gives CASFVPGQQETQYF. Full variable domain (remainder filled in from reference TRBV5-1 and TRBJ2-5): KAGVTQTPRYLIKTRGQQVTLSCSPISGHRSVSWYQQTPGQGLQFLFEYFSETQRNKGNFPGRFSGRQFSNSRSEMNVSTLELGDSALYLCASFVPGQQETQYFGPGTRLLVL.

In DNA form, the CDR3 reads TGTGCCAGCAGCTCGACATCTCGGACAGGGATAGAGACCCAGTACTTC. The encoded protein is CASSSTSRTGIETQYF. The chain uses TRBV7-2 and TRBJ2-5, with 8 bases lining up with TRBD1. Per germline, CDR1 SGHTA and CDR2 FQGNSA. With 4 bases clipped from V and 4 bases from J, the junction kept 11 bases outside the gene matches. CDR3 size: 16 residues.

The rearrangement links TRBV18 to TRBJ2-6, with D perhaps TRBD2 (5 bases). Germline values: CDR1 KGHSH, CDR2 LQKENI. This CDR3 has 15 residues. Trimming took off 3 bases at V and 1 base at J, with 7 bases between the two ends. The CDR3 bases are TGTGCCAGCTCACCCTTAGCGTCTGGGGCCAACGTCCTGACTTTC. Its protein product is CASSPLASGANVLTF.

V is TRBV15 and J is TRBJ2-7, with D uncertain. Trimming removed 0 bases from V and 0 bases from J, with 15 bases in between. Germline V gene lookup returns CDR1 LNHNV and CDR2 YYDKDF (reference sequence). The CDR3 contains 17 residues. The CDR3 protein is CATSRDRDPLSSYEQYF. The CDR3 DNA is TGTGCCACCAGCAGAGATCGCGATCCCTTGAGCTCCTACGAGCAGTACTTC.

The gene calls are TRBV19 and TRBJ1-5; D is undetermined. The CDR3 is 14 residues long. CDR1 and CDR2 from the germline V gene are LNHDA and SQIVND (reference sequence). Trimming removed 3 bases at V and 7 bases at J, with 13 bases between. CDR3 amino acids: CASSIKSIPQPQHF. CDR3 coding DNA: TGTGCCAGTAGTATCAAGAGCATCCCCCAGCCCCAGCATTTT.

This clone showed up just once. This chain joins TRBV6-5 and TRBJ2-1; D might be TRBD1 (5 bases). The CDR3 consists of 14 residues. CDR1 and CDR2 (germline): MNHEY, SVGAGI. V lost 2 bases and J lost 5, with 10 bases in between. CDR3 bases: TGTGCCAGCAGTTACGCTACAGGAGACAATGAGCAGTTCTTC. It is translated as CASSYATGDNEQFF.

The chain recombines TRBV7-2 with TRBJ2-7, with a possible D match to TRBD1 (6 bases). V gave up 4 bases and J gave up 9 bases, with 13 bases separating them. Germline values: CDR1 SGHTA, CDR2 FQGNSA. The CDR3 consists of 12 residues. This CDR3 is CASSYTGSGQYF. The CDR3 region has the DNA TGTGCCAGCAGCTACACAGGGTCAGGGCAGTACTTC. Using reference TRBV7-2 and TRBJ2-7 for the parts outside the CDR3, the full variable domain is GAGVSQSPSNKVTEKGKDVELRCDPISGHTALYWYRQSLGQGLEFLIYFQGNSAPDKSGLPSDRFSAERTGGSVSTLTIQRTQQEDSAVYLCASSYTGSGQYFGPGTRLTVT.

This sequence joins TRBV4-3 and TRBJ2-7; 10 positions agree with TRBD1. Looked up from germline, CDR1 is LGHNA and CDR2 is YSLEER. This CDR3 spans 15 amino acids. V gave up 1 base and J gave up 5 bases; unmatched junction bases: 5. CDR3 sequence: CASSQGGQGRDEQYF. DNA for the CDR3: TGCGCCAGCAGCCAAGGGGGACAGGGGCGCGACGAGCAGTACTTC.

The chain uses TRBV10-2 and TRBJ2-7; 12 positions match TRBD1. The CDR3 length is 16 residues. Germline CDR1 is WSHSY and CDR2 is SAAADI. J lost 2 bases, V lost 4 bases, and 6 bases had no gene match. The CDR3 here is CASSASGQGATYEQYF. As DNA, the CDR3 is TGCGCCAGCAGTGCCTCGGGACAGGGGGCAACCTACGAGCAGTACTTC.

This rearrangement joins TRBV2 to TRBJ2-1; 10 bases agree with TRBD1. Germline V gene data show CDR1 as SNHLY and CDR2 as FYNNEI. J was trimmed by 10 bases and V by 6 bases; bases with no gene match: 12. The CDR3 is 15 residues long. The CDR3 here is CASSGRQGAIWEQFF. In DNA form, the CDR3 reads TGTGCCAGCAGCGGAAGACAGGGGGCGATATGGGAGCAGTTCTTC.